This T cell receptor (beta chain) was retrieved from a study of blood T cell repertoires in COVID-19. Study-wide background: Italy, Spain and the United States were the sources of the convalescent and acute COVID-19 samples.

The germline V and J ends were trimmed by 1 base and 2 bases, with 9 bases remaining between them. The CDR3 length is 14 residues. Germline V gene data show CDR1 as MGHRA and CDR2 as YSYEKL. The study drew participants aged about 18 to 90 years from roughly 25 US areas. Either two negative PCRs, clearance, or symptom resolution qualified Cohort 3 donors as recovered. TCRdb keeps only in-frame clones here, not all; method: immunoSEQ multiplex PCR. This table holds 200,000 to 250,000 clones, 80% to 95% found once. This chain connects TRBV4-1 to TRBJ2-7, with D unclear. Sequenced: PBMCs or T cells enriched from blood (not recorded which). This sequence originates from a woman aged 18-35 years who had recovered from COVID-19. In nucleotides, the CDR3 is TGCGCCAGCAGCCAAGCGTACGGTCCCTACGAGCAGTACTTC. Protein product: CASSQAYGPYEQYF.